The 18 T cell receptor beta chains listed next were all sequenced from one sample in a study of identical twins. TCRdb re-derived calls from the 5' RACE reads in MiXCR, one entry per CDR3 protein. This repertoire shows approximately 300,000 distinct CDR3 sequences, 9.5% found once; its top ten account for roughly 7%. The same sample was also studied in work on yellow fever vaccine responses in identical twins.

Input material: CD8+ T cells sorted from blood. Receptor source: a woman under 30 in good health.

V gene TRBV7-3 combines with J gene TRBJ1-1; 8 bases are shared with TRBD1. The CDR3 consists of 14 residues. V was pared by 2 bases and J by 4 bases, with 3 bases of the junction left unmatched. Germline lookup yields CDR1 SGHTA and CDR2 FQGTGA. The CDR3 bases are TGTGCCAGCAGCTTATCTACAGGGGGCACTGAAGCTTTCTTT. This codes for CASSLSTGGTEAFF.

This clonotype occurred a few times. The chain joins TRBV27 to TRBJ2-7, with 9 bases that match TRBD2. This CDR3 contains 15 residues. V lost 4 bases, J lost 7 bases, and 11 bases stayed unmatched. Germline V gives CDR1 MNHEY, CDR2 SMNVEV (reference sequence). The CDR3 protein is CASSSRGGGAREQYF. As DNA, the CDR3 is TGTGCCAGCAGTTCCCGGGGCGGGGGGGCTCGAGAGCAGTACTTC.

The chain joins TRBV2 to TRBJ2-1, with 15 bases fitting TRBD2. Losses at the gene ends were 7 bases for V and 0 bases for J; bases not matched to a gene: 7. This CDR3 comprises 18 residues. The germline gives CDR1 SNHLY, CDR2 FYNNEI. Here the CDR3 reads CASTIGLAGGPSYNEQFF. In nucleotides, the CDR3 is TGTGCCAGCACTATAGGACTAGCGGGGGGGCCCTCCTACAATGAGCAGTTCTTC.

This chain links TRBV6-2 or TRBV6-3 with TRBJ1-5; D is unresolved. This CDR3 comprises 13 residues. Between the trimmed V and J ends, which lost 7 bases and 5 bases, there was a span of 12 bases. Germline V gives CDR1 MNHEY, CDR2 SVGEGT. The DNA for the CDR3 is TGTGCCAGCAAGGACGGTTCGTATCAGCCCCAGCATTTT. This gives the protein CASKDGSYQPQHF.

This chain links TRBV7-2 with TRBJ2-7; the match to TRBD2 covers 10 bases. This CDR3 comprises 15 residues. Germline values: CDR1 SGHTA, CDR2 FQGNSA. V lost 1 base and J lost 3; bases outside the gene matches: 3. For the CDR3, the DNA is TGTGCCAGCAGCTTAGATGCTAGCGGGAGCTACGAGCAGTACTTC. Its protein product is CASSLDASGSYEQYF.

The chain carries TRBV4-3 and TRBJ2-1, with TRBD2 matching over 8 bases. Losses at the gene ends were 1 base for V and 4 bases for J; bases not matched to a gene: 3. CDR1 and CDR2 (germline): LGHNA, YSLEER. This CDR3 region has 15 residues. CDR3 amino acids: CASSQGGRPYNEQFF. The CDR3 DNA follows: TGCGCCAGCAGCCAAGGCGGGAGGCCTTACAATGAGCAGTTCTTC.

This clonotype turned up a few times. The gene calls are TRBV6-5 and TRBJ1-2, with 9 bases matching TRBD1. Germline V gives CDR1 MNHEY, CDR2 SVGAGI. Trimming cost V 4 bases and J 7 bases; bases outside gene matches: 7. This CDR3 region has 14 residues. This CDR3 reads CASSSRDRARGYTF. The DNA for the CDR3 is TGTGCCAGCAGTTCGAGGGACAGGGCGCGTGGCTACACCTTC.

About this clonotype: A read error may account for a junction end that differs from germline. This rearrangement joins TRBV18 to TRBJ2-1; no firm D call. Germline values: CDR1 KGHSH, CDR2 LQKENI. This CDR3 region has 14 residues. CDR3 sequence (DNA): TGTGCCAGCTCACCCACCGTCTCCAACAATGAGCAGTTCTTC. Translated: CASSPTVSNNEQFF.

The rearrangement links TRBV28 to TRBJ1-2; no reliable D call. This CDR3 spans 12 amino acids. Trimming cost V 2 bases and J 5 bases, with 6 bases left between them. The germline V gene has CDR1 MDHEN and CDR2 SYDVKM. In DNA, the CDR3 is TGTGCCAGCAGTTTAAGGCAGTATGGCTACACCTTC. As protein: CASSLRQYGYTF.

This clonotype was observed many times. The chain uses TRBV7-8 and TRBJ2-4; 7 nucleotides agree with TRBD1. The V gene's germline CDR1 is SGHVS and CDR2 FQNEAQ. The J segment lost 8 bases and the V segment lost 1 base, leaving 8 bases of the junction unmatched. This CDR3 spans 15 amino acids. In nucleotides, the CDR3 is TGTGCCAGCAGCTTAGGACAGGGTACTTGGGACATTCAGTACTTC. Its protein product is CASSLGQGTWDIQYF.

V is TRBV28 and J is TRBJ2-4, with a weak D call TRBD1 (6 bases). The CDR3 spans 16 residues. Trimming left V 5 bases short and J 5 bases short, with 19 bases between. Germline V gene lookup returns CDR1 MDHEN and CDR2 SYDVKM. The CDR3 loop is CASSANHRDNENIQYF. CDR3 in DNA: TGTGCCAGCAGTGCTAACCACCGGGACAACGAAAACATTCAGTACTTC.

In this sample, this clonotype turned up a few times. The chain links TRBV5-1 to TRBJ2-7; 11 nucleotides align to TRBD1. Germline CDR1 and CDR2: SGHRS and YFSETQ. Trimming cost V 5 bases and J 2 bases; bases outside gene matches: 3. The CDR3 totals 14 residues. This CDR3 reads CASRGGQGAYEQYF. Written as DNA, the CDR3 is TGCGCCAGCAGGGGGGGACAGGGGGCCTACGAGCAGTACTTC.

This clonotype came up a few times. The chain couples TRBV29-1 to TRBJ2-3; the D is unclear. CDR1 and CDR2 (germline): SQVTM, ANQGSEA. The V end lost 5 bases, the J end lost 5 bases, and 17 bases lay between the germline ends. The length of the CDR3 is 14 residues. The CDR3 DNA sequence: TGCAGCGTTAGGGCACCCACACTGGGAGATACGCAGTATTTT. This encodes CSVRAPTLGDTQYF.

This clonotype came up many times. This rearrangement joins TRBV28 to TRBJ1-5; D call uncertain. Germline-derived CDR1 and CDR2 are MDHEN and SYDVKM. V was pared by 9 bases and J by 0 bases, with 18 bases between. This CDR3 spans 16 amino acids. The CDR3 coding sequence is TGTGCCAGTACAATGGAGATATTACATAGCAATCAGCCCCAGCATTTT. This sequence encodes CASTMEILHSNQPQHF.

This clonotype was observed a few times. The chain joins TRBV5-1 to TRBJ2-1; TRBD1 might be the D (5 bases). V was pared by 2 bases and J by 8 bases, with 23 bases between. Germline loops: CDR1 SGHRS, CDR2 YFSETQ. CDR3 length: 17 amino acids. The CDR3 loop is CASSFPLDRTSTDEQFF. The CDR3 DNA follows: TGCGCCAGCAGCTTCCCCCTAGACAGAACCTCTACGGATGAGCAGTTCTTC.

This clonotype was seen repeatedly, ten times or more. The genes are TRBV7-9 and TRBJ1-2; D is unresolved. Germline V gene sequence: CDR1 SEHNR, CDR2 FQNEAQ (reference sequence). This CDR3 is built from 14 residues. V dropped 3 bases and J dropped 0 bases, with 8 bases sitting between them. DNA for the CDR3: TGTGCCAGCAGCTTCCCGAACCCTAACTATGGCTACACCTTC. As protein: CASSFPNPNYGYTF.

There are a few counts of this clonotype. The chain recombines TRBV7-9 with TRBJ2-7, with 10 bases aligning to TRBD2. Germline V gene sequence: CDR1 SEHNR, CDR2 FQNEAQ (reference sequence). This CDR3 has 13 amino acids. With 3 bases clipped from V and 4 bases from J, the junction kept 0 bases outside the gene matches. The CDR3 reads CASSFSGGYEQYF. CDR3 coding DNA: TGTGCCAGCAGCTTTAGCGGGGGGTACGAGCAGTACTTC.

The chain is built from TRBV3-1 and TRBJ2-5; no clear D. V lost 4 bases and J 2 bases, leaving 17 bases between the germline ends. In germline, CDR1 is LGHDT, CDR2 YNNKEL (reference sequence). The CDR3 consists of 16 residues. CDR3 DNA sequence: TGTGCCAGCAGCCCTTCTCCGGGCGGTCCACAAGAGACCCAGTACTTC. As protein: CASSPSPGGPQETQYF.